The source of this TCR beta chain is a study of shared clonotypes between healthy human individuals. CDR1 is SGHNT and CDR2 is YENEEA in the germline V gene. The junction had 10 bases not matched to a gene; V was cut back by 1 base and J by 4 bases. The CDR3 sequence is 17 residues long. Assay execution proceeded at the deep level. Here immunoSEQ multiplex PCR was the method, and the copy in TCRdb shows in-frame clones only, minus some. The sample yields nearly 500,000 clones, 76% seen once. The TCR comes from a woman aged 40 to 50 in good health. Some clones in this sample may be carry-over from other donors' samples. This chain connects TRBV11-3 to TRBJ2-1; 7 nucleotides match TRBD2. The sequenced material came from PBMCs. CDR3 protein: CASSLGGLDSPYNEQFF. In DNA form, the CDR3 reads TGTGCCAGCAGCTTAGGCGGACTAGACAGTCCGTACAATGAGCAGTTCTTC.